This entry concerns a single T cell receptor (beta chain). The antigen is not known. The sample originates from a study of cytomegalovirus exposure and HLA in healthy donors. The study's findings and limits: A later analysis reported that several of the most significant clusters appeared to be linked to common viral pathogens, among them Epstein-Barr virus. Some V segments (TRBV6-2 and TRBV6-3 among them) were excluded as indistinguishable.

The donors (healthy individuals) were bone marrow donors. No record exists of this donor's CMV serostatus. The PCR was carried out with 60 Vbeta primers and 13 Jbeta primers. Clones were sequenced by immunoSEQ multiplex PCR, and TCRdb holds only the in-frame ones, with some missing. The data show around 70,000 clones, around two thirds seen once. Trimming took 0 bases from V and 3 from J; bases not matched to a gene: 4. Per the germline V gene, CDR1 is LNHNV and CDR2 is YYDKDF (reference sequence). There are 15 residues in the CDR3. The sequenced sample consisted of PBMCs. This receptor was taken from a human donor in good health. The chain uses TRBV15 and TRBJ2-5; 7 nucleotides match TRBD1. The CDR3 region is CATSRDLTGKETQYF. DNA for the CDR3: TGTGCCACCAGCAGAGATCTGACAGGGAAAGAGACCCAGTACTTC.